Following are 17 T cell receptor beta chains from one sample sequenced in a study of blood T cell repertoires in COVID-19. Clones were sequenced by immunoSEQ multiplex PCR, and TCRdb holds only the in-frame ones, with some missing. The sample holds approximately 260,000 clones, around 87% seen once. What was sequenced was PBMCs or T cells enriched from blood (not recorded which). The receptor source for this set is a woman aged 25 to 39 with acute COVID-19.

The J gene is TRBJ1-6, the V gene TRBV9; no clear D gene. The CDR3 extends over 15 amino acids. CDR1 is SGDLS and CDR2 is YYNGEE in the germline V gene. Trimming removed 4 bases at V and 7 bases at J, with 15 bases between. This CDR3 is CASSRPEGGNSPLHF. The CDR3, as DNA: TGTGCCAGCAGCCGGCCGGAGGGAGGGAATTCACCCCTCCACTTT.

The CDR3: CASSYRDRSYEQYF. CDR3 sequence (DNA): TGCGCCAGCAGCTACCGGGACAGGTCCTACGAGCAGTACTTC. The rearrangement joins TRBV5-1 to TRBJ2-7; 8 bases are a match to TRBD1. There are 14 residues in the CDR3. Per the germline V gene, CDR1 is SGHRS and CDR2 is YFSETQ. V gave up 3 bases and J gave up 1 base; unmatched junction bases: 3.

This clone was counted once. The chain is built from TRBV10-1 and TRBJ2-1, with 13 bases matching TRBD2. V was pared by 10 bases and J by 5 bases, with 20 bases of the junction left unmatched. The CDR3 is made up of 19 amino acids. CDR1 is WNHNN, CDR2 SYGVQD, per germline (reference sequence). The chain's CDR3 is CANYRGDREGLAGDNEQFF. The CDR3 DNA is TGCGCCAACTACCGTGGGGACAGGGAAGGACTAGCGGGAGACAATGAGCAGTTCTTC.

This sequence joins TRBV2 and TRBJ1-5; D is unclear. V was cut by 2 bases and J by 1 base, with 9 bases left in between. The germline CDR1 and CDR2 sequences are SNHLY and FYNNEI. The CDR3 covers 15 residues. The CDR3 loop is CASSENLASNQPQHF. In DNA, the CDR3 is TGTGCCAGCAGTGAAAATTTGGCAAGCAATCAGCCCCAGCATTTT.

The chain carries TRBV10-3 and TRBJ2-7; 8 bases are a match to TRBD2. Germline assignment: CDR1 ENHRY and CDR2 SYGVKD. V trimming: 3 bases; J trimming: 2 bases; junction bases outside the gene matches: 3. This CDR3 has 14 residues. CDR3 region: CAISERAGAYEQYF. CDR3 bases: TGTGCCATCAGTGAACGAGCGGGGGCCTACGAGCAGTACTTC.

The chain couples TRBV29-1 to TRBJ2-1; TRBD2 matches 8 bases. CDR1 and CDR2 (germline): SQVTM, ANQGSEA. The junction had 3 bases not matched to a gene; V was cut back by 2 bases and J by 3 bases. The CDR3 has 14 amino acids. This CDR3 reads CSVEPTSGYNEQFF. CDR3 nucleotide sequence: TGCAGCGTTGAACCCACTAGCGGCTACAATGAGCAGTTCTTC.

The chain employs TRBV9 and TRBJ2-3; 8 positions match TRBD1. The ends lost 3 bases at V and 1 base at J; junction bases unmatched: 7. CDR1 is SGDLS, CDR2 YYNGEE, per germline. This CDR3 is 16 amino acids long. The CDR3 reads CASSERQGLGTDTQYF. The CDR3 nucleotides read TGTGCCAGCAGCGAAAGACAGGGGTTGGGCACAGATACGCAGTATTTT.

The CDR3 DNA sequence: TGTGCCAGCAAGGACAGGGACTCCTACGAGCAGTACTTC. Encoded protein: CASKDRDSYEQYF. The V call is TRBV28, the J call TRBJ2-7, with TRBD1 matching 8 bases. Germline loops: CDR1 MDHEN, CDR2 SYDVKM. Trimming took 7 bases from V and 0 from J; bases not matched to a gene: 2. The CDR3 is 13 residues long.

In the case of this clone: Within the sample, other DNA sequences also encode this same CDR3. This sequence joins TRBV5-1 and TRBJ2-7; 7 bases align to TRBD1. The CDR3 contains 14 residues. The J segment lost 0 bases and the V segment lost 3 bases, leaving 3 bases of the junction unmatched. Per the germline V gene, CDR1 is SGHRS and CDR2 is YFSETQ. The CDR3 region is CASSYDRDSYEQYF. CDR3 nucleotides: TGCGCCAGCAGCTATGACAGGGACTCCTACGAGCAGTACTTC.

The chain has TRBV7-9 and TRBJ2-7; 9 bases map to TRBD1. This CDR3 comprises 15 residues. V gave up 5 bases and J gave up 2 bases; unmatched junction bases: 7. Germline V gene data show CDR1 as SEHNR and CDR2 as FQNEAQ (reference sequence). The CDR3 DNA is TGTGCCAGCAGCCTTGGGACAGGGATTACCTACGAGCAGTACTTC. Translating gives CASSLGTGITYEQYF.

In its sample, this clone was seen once. This chain joins TRBV11-3 and TRBJ2-3; D might be TRBD1 (6 bases). V lost 1 base to trimming and J lost 2 bases, with 10 bases between them. Looked up from germline, CDR1 is SGHNT and CDR2 is YENEEA. The CDR3 is 15 residues long. CDR3 in amino acids: CASSLGRGSTDTQYF. CDR3 in DNA: TGTGCCAGCAGCTTAGGCAGGGGATCCACAGATACGCAGTATTTT.

The chain carries TRBV10-2 and TRBJ1-3, with 9 bases lining up with TRBD1. V trimming: 6 bases; J trimming: 2 bases; junction bases outside the gene matches: 5. The CDR3 sequence is 15 residues long. Germline CDR1 WSHSY, CDR2 SAAADI. This chain's CDR3 is CASSVQGAAGNTIYF. CDR3 sequence (DNA): TGCGCCAGCAGCGTACAGGGGGCGGCTGGAAACACCATATATTTT.

V usage is TRBV28 and J usage is TRBJ2-7; 11 bases align to TRBD1. The CDR3 has 16 amino acids. After removal of 1 base from V and 5 bases from J, the junction contained 7 bases not matched to a gene. In germline, CDR1 is MDHEN, CDR2 SYDVKM. CDR3: CASSLLPGQGEHEQYF. In DNA, the CDR3 is TGTGCCAGCAGTTTATTACCGGGACAGGGGGAACACGAGCAGTACTTC.

The chain joins TRBV7-9 to TRBJ1-2; D perhaps matches TRBD1 (6 bases). The CDR3 extends over 15 amino acids. Trimming left V 5 bases short and J 0 bases short, with 13 bases between. CDR1 SEHNR and CDR2 FQNEAQ come from the germline V gene (reference sequence). For the CDR3, the DNA is TGTGCCAGCAGCGCCCAACAGGGAACTAACTATGGCTACACCTTC. Its translation: CASSAQQGTNYGYTF.

The CDR3 here is CASTPQGGTEAFF. The CDR3 DNA reads as TGTGCCAGCACCCCACAGGGGGGCACTGAAGCTTTCTTT. The chain is built from TRBV28 and TRBJ1-1; 8 bases map to TRBD1. Germline V gives CDR1 MDHEN, CDR2 SYDVKM. The length of the CDR3 is 13 residues. Trimming cost V 7 bases and J 4 bases; bases outside gene matches: 5.

The chain uses TRBV15 and TRBJ1-1, with D tentatively TRBD1 (5 bases). Between the trimmed V and J ends, which lost 10 bases and 1 base, there was a span of 13 bases. The CDR3 contains 13 residues. The germline CDR1 and CDR2 sequences are LNHNV and YYDKDF (reference sequence). CDR3 amino acids: CAIARTGNTEAFF. Here the CDR3 DNA reads TGTGCCATCGCCCGTACAGGGAACACTGAAGCTTTCTTT.

This clone came up a few times. The chain has TRBV10-3 and TRBJ1-6, with 9 bases lining up with TRBD1. The CDR3 loop spans 19 amino acids. After removal of 0 bases from V and 1 base from J, the junction contained 7 bases not matched to a gene. The germline CDR1 and CDR2 sequences are ENHRY and SYGVKD. CDR3 region: CAISESPVDRGSYNSPLHF. The CDR3 DNA reads as TGTGCCATCAGTGAGTCTCCCGTGGACAGGGGATCCTATAATTCACCCCTCCACTTT.